What follows describes a single T cell receptor beta chain. What it binds is unknown. V was trimmed by 1 base and J by 2 bases, leaving 19 bases between them. The length of the CDR3 is 18 residues. Germline CDR1 is SEHNR and CDR2 is FQNEAQ (reference sequence). The data stem from a study of post-analysis software for immune sequencing data. Study-wide findings and caveats: TRBV segments more frequent in patients than in controls numbered several and included TRBV5-6, TRBV5-1 and TRBV20-1.

Presence of unique molecular identifiers characterized the TCR beta cDNA libraries. TCRdb recomputed calls from the PCR reads with MiXCR, one row per CDR3 protein. The profile shows hundreds of thousands of distinct CDR3 sequences, roughly 46% of them singletons. This TCR came from a girl aged 5-17 years with multiple sclerosis. Sequencing input: blood. The chain recombines TRBV7-9 with TRBJ2-3; a weak D match, TRBD1 (5 bases). CDR3 amino acids: CASSLEAGAAPPTDTQYF. CDR3 bases: TGTGCCAGCAGCTTAGAGGCTGGGGCTGCGCCTCCCACAGATACGCAGTATTTT.